The clone carrying this T cell receptor (beta chain) was detected once. Antigen specificity is unknown. A far larger clone lies a single base away; this is likely a read error. The data derive from a study of human T cells and chemical hapten exposure. About the research overall: Patients' scalps got diphenylcyclopropenone weekly throughout the approximately 24-week study. On the upper back, patch tests were applied with 0.01% DPC and read at 6 days.

Study results and limitations: DPC sensitization did not alter TCRs above 1 in 1000 frequency. Significantly more large CDR3 similarity clusters arose among expanded TCRs than among controls.

From the RACE reads, TCRdb called clonotypes with MiXCR, one entry per CDR3 protein. The table includes 82,000 or so distinct CDR3 sequences, roughly 13% detected once. CDR1 and CDR2 from the germline V gene are SEHNR and FQNEAQ (reference sequence). The V and J ends lost 2 bases and 11 bases respectively, with 24 bases between them. The CDR3 is 16 amino acids. Described time point: patch test 3, about 24 weeks after DPC sensitization. Treatment reported: therapeutic diphenylcyclopropenone sensitization with weekly scalp DPC. The sequence derives from a woman between 45 and 60 years old with alopecia areata. Some clones in this sample may be carry-over from other donors' samples. This sequence joins TRBV7-9 and TRBJ2-5; D might be TRBD1 or TRBD2, each matching 5 bases. Source: whole blood, taken in connection with sensitization to the hapten diphenylcyclopropenone (DPC). Here the CDR3 DNA reads TGTGCCAGCAGCTTAAGGGGCGAGGGACCCTACAATGAGCAGTACTTC. This gives the protein CASSLRGEGPYNEQYF.